This T cell receptor beta chain emerged from a study of blood T cell repertoires in COVID-19. Study summary: The analysed material was cDNA or gDNA that came from T cells, B-cell-depleted T cells, or PBMCs.

Clinical histories supplied by participants themselves formed the basis of cohort assignment. Each exposed participant met a COVID-19 case in the 2 weeks preceding study entry. In the study's own analysis: Counts of nucleated cells, estimated from reference gene primer amplification, were obtained. Produced via immunoSEQ multiplex PCR; TCRdb's table is partial and in-frame only. V and J calls and clone size are as listed in that table; D and trimming were resolved from the DNA. Here the sample spans more than 150,000 clones, about 80% being singletons. CDR3 size: 15 residues. In germline, CDR1 is SGHDT, CDR2 YYEEEE. Trimming took 1 base from V and 8 from J; bases not matched to a gene: 7.

This receptor was identified in a man aged 55 to 70 who had been exposed to COVID-19. This chain joins TRBV5-6 and TRBJ2-4; 9 bases map to TRBD1. Sequencing was carried out using PBMCs or T cells enriched from blood (not recorded which). CDR3 in amino acids: CASSLLGTGSDIQYF. DNA of the CDR3: TGTGCCAGCAGCTTGTTGGGGACAGGGTCTGACATTCAGTACTTC.